This TCR beta chain was captured by sequencing in a study of PD-1 blockade in classical Hodgkin lymphoma. General study results and limits: Patients starting nivolumab under 1 year after ASCT were excluded.

Time point given: cycle 4 day 1 (C4D1), after 5 to 7 weeks of nivolumab. Each patient relapsed following autologous stem cell transplantation, and prior brentuximab vedotin exposure differed. In this sample, this clone turned up a few times. Its specificity is unknown. The germline CDR1 and CDR2 sequences are KGHSH and LQKENI. Trimming removed 2 bases from V and 4 bases from J, with 11 bases in between. The CDR3 spans 14 residues. Clones were read by immunoSEQ multiplex PCR, and TCRdb kept only the in-frame ones, dropping some. Among around 93,000 clones listed, roughly 78% were seen once. Sample: peripheral blood mononuclear cells (PBMCs), taken before the fourth cycle of nivolumab. This receptor was identified in a human donor with classical Hodgkin lymphoma. The V gene is TRBV18, the J gene TRBJ1-2; TRBD1 is a possible D gene (6 bases). The CDR3 bases are TGTGCCAGCTCACCAGGGACGGACAGCTATGGCTACACCTTC. Protein: CASSPGTDSYGYTF.